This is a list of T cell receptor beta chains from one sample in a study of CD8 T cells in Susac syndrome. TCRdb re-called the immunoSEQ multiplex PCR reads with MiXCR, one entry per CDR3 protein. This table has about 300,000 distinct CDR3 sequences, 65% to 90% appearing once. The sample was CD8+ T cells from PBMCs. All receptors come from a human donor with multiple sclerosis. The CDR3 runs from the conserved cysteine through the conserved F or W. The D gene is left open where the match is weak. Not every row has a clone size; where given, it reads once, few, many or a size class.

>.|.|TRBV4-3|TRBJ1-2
CASSQDFTGVAGYTF
TGCGCCAGCAGCCAAGATTTTACCGGGGTTGCTGGCTACACCTTC
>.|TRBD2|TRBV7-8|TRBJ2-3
CASSILAGLRTDTQYF
TGTGCCAGCAGCATACTAGCGGGTCTACGCACAGATACGCAGTATTTT
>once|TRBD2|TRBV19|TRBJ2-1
CASSEALAGQNEQFF
TGTGCCAGTAGTGAAGCACTAGCGGGACAGAATGAGCAGTTCTTC
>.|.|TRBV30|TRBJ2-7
CAWSWAPGDYEQYF
TGTGCCTGGAGTTGGGCCCCGGGGGACTACGAGCAGTACTTC
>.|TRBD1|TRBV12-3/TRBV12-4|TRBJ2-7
CASSLGPLTGAEQYF
TGTGCCAGCAGTTTAGGTCCCTTAACAGGGGCCGAGCAGTACTTC
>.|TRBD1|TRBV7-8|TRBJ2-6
CASSPVQGAIGANVLTF
TGTGCCAGCAGCCCGGTACAGGGGGCAATTGGGGCCAACGTCCTGACTTTC
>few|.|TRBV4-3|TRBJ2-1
CASSQVEGVLGNEQFF
TGCGCCAGCAGCCAAGTAGAAGGGGTGTTAGGCAATGAGCAGTTCTTC
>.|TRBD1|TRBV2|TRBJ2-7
CASSEALGQDYEQYF
TGTGCCAGCAGTGAAGCGCTGGGACAGGACTACGAGCAGTACTTC
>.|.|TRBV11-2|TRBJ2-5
CASSLTPLTLEETQYF
TGTGCCAGCAGCTTAACCCCTCTAACGCTAGAAGAGACCCAGTACTTC
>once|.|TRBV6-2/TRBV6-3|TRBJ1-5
CASSRGEVPPSNQPQHF
TGTGCCAGCAGTCGAGGCGAGGTGCCCCCCAGCAATCAGCCCCAGCATTTT